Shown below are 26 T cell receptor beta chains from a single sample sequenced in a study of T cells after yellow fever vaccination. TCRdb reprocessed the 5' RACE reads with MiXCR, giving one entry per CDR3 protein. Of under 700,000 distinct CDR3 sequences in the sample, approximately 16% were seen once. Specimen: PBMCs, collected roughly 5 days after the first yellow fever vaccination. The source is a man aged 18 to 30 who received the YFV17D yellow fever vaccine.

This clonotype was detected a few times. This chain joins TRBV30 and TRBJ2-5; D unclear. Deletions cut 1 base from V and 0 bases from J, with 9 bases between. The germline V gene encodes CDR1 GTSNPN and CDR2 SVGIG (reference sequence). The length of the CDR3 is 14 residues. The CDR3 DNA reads TGTGCCTGGAGTGAGGGTGGATACCAAGAGACCCAGTACTTC. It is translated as CAWSEGGYQETQYF.

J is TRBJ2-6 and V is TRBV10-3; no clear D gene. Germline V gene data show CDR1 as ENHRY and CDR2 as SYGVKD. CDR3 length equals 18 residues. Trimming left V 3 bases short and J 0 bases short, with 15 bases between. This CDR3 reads CAISDYGRPSSGANVLTF. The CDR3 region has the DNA TGTGCCATCAGTGACTACGGCAGGCCCTCCTCTGGGGCCAACGTCCTGACTTTC.

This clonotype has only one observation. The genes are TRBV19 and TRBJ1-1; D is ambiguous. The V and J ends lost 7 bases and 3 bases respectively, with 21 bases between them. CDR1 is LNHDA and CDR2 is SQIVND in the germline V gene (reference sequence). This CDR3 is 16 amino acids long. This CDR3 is CASMAPDGWSDTEAFF. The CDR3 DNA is TGTGCCAGTATGGCTCCCGATGGGTGGTCGGACACTGAAGCTTTCTTT. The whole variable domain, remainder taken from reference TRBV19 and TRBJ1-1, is DGGITQSPKYLFRKEGQNVTLSCEQNLNHDAMYWYRQDPGQGLRLIYYSQIVNDFQKGDIAEGYSVSREKKESFPLTVTSAQKNPTAFYLCASMAPDGWSDTEAFFGQGTRLTVV.

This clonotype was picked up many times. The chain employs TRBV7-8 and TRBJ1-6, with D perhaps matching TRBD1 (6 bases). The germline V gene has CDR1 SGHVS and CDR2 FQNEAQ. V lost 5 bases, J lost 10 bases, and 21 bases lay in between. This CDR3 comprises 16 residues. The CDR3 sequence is CASSPPRQGNLSPLHF. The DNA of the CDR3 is TGTGCCAGCAGCCCCCCCCGGCAGGGGAATCTATCACCCCTCCACTTT.

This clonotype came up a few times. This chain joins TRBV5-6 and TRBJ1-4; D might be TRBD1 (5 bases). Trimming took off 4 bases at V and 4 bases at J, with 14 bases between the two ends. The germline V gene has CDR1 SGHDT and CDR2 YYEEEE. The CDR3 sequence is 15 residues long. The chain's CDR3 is CASSVKGPLNEKLFF. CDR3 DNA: TGTGCCAGCAGCGTAAAGGGACCGCTTAATGAAAAACTGTTTTTT.

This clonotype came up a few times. DNA for the CDR3: TGTGCCAGCAGTGAATTCCACAGGGCCAGCTCCTACGAGCAGTACTTC. This sequence encodes CASSEFHRASSYEQYF. The V and J genes are TRBV6-1 and TRBJ2-7, with a tentative D call TRBD1 (6 bases). The CDR3 is 16 residues long. Germline V lookup: CDR1 MNHNS, CDR2 SASEGT. V was clipped by 2 bases and J by 0 bases, with 14 bases between them.

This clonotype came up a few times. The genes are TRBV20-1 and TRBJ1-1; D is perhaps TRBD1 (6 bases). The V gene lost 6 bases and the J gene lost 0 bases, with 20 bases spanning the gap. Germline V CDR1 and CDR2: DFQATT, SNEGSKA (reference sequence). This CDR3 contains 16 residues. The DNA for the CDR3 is TGCAGTGCCAAAAGACCAGGGGCCTTAATGAACACTGAAGCTTTCTTT. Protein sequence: CSAKRPGALMNTEAFF.

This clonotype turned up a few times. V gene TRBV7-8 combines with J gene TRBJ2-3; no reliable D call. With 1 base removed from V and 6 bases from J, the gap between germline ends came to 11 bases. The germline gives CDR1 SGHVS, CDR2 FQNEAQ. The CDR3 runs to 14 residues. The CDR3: CASSLGPSWDTQYF. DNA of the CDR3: TGTGCCAGCAGCTTAGGGCCCTCGTGGGATACGCAGTATTTT.

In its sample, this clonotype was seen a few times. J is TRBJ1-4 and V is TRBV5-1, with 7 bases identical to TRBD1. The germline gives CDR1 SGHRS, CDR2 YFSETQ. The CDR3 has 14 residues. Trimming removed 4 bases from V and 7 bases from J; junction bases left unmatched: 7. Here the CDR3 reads CASSGGTAGEKLFF. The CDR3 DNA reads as TGCGCCAGCAGCGGCGGGACAGCGGGTGAAAAACTGTTTTTT.

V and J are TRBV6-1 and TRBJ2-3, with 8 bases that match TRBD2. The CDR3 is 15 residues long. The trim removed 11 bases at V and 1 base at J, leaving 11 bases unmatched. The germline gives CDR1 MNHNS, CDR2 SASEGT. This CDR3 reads CASLSGGAGTDTQYF. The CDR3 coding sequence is TGTGCCTCCCTCTCCGGGGGGGCGGGCACAGATACGCAGTATTTT.

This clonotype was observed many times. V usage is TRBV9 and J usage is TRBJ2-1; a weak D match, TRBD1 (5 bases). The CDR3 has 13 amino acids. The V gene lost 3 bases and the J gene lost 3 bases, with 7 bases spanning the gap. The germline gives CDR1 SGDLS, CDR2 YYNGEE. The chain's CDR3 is CASSGTFYNEQFF. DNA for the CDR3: TGTGCCAGCAGCGGGACATTCTACAATGAGCAGTTCTTC.

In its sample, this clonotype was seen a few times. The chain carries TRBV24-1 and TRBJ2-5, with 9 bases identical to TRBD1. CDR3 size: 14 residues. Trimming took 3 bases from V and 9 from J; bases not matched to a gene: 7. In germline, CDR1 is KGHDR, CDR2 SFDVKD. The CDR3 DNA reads TGTGCCACCAGTGATCCCGGACAGGGGAGGGCCCAGTACTTC. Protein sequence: CATSDPGQGRAQYF.

The DNA of the CDR3 is TGTGCCAGCAGTCTAGGGGGCGACAGGGACAACTCACCCCTCCACTTT. Translated: CASSLGGDRDNSPLHF. The V call is TRBV27, the J call TRBJ1-6, with 7 bases identical to TRBD1. The V gene's germline CDR1 is MNHEY and CDR2 SMNVEV (reference sequence). The J segment lost 10 bases and the V segment lost 5 bases, leaving 14 bases of the junction unmatched. The CDR3 is 16 residues long.

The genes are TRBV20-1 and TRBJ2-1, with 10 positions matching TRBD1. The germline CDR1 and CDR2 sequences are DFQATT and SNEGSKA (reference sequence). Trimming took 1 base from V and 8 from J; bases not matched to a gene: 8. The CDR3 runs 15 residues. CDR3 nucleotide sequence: TGCAGTGCTAGAGCCCATACGACAGGGGGCGATGAGCAGTTCTTC. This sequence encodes CSARAHTTGGDEQFF.

The CDR3 reads CASRFTGALTEAFF. CDR3 bases: TGTGCCAGCAGATTTACAGGGGCCCTGACTGAAGCTTTCTTT. The genes are TRBV12-3 or TRBV12-4 and TRBJ1-1; the match to TRBD1 covers 7 bases. Trimming at V came to 6 bases and at J to 5 bases, leaving 9 bases not matched to a gene. This CDR3 region has 14 residues.

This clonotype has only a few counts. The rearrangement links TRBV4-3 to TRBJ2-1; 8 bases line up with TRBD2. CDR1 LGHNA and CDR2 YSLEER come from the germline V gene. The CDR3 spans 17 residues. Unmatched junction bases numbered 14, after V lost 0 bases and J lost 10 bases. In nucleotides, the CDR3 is TGCGCCAGCAGCCAAGATCTGGGCGGGGGGCCCCCTTCGGAGCAGTTCTTC. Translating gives CASSQDLGGGPPSEQFF.

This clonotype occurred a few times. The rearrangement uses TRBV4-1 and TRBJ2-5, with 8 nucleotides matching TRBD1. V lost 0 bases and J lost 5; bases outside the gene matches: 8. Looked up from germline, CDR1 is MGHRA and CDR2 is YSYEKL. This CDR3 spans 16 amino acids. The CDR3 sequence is CASSQDPGGGYETQYF. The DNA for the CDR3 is TGCGCCAGCAGCCAAGACCCAGGGGGCGGATACGAGACCCAGTACTTC.

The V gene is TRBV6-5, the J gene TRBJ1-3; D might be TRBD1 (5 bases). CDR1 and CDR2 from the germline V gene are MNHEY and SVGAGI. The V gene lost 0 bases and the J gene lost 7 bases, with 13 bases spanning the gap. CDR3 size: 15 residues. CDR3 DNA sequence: TGTGCCAGCAGTTACTCCCCGGCGGGGGGGAACACCATATATTTT. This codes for CASSYSPAGGNTIYF.

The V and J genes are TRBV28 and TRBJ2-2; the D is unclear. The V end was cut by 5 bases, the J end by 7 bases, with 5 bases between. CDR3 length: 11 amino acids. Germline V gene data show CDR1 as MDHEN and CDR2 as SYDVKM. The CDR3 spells CASSMYGELFF. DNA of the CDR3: TGTGCCAGCAGTATGTACGGGGAGCTGTTTTTT.

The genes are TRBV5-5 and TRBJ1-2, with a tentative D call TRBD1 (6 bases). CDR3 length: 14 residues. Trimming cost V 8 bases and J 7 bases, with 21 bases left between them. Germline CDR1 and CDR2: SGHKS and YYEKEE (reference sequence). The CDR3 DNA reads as TGTGCCAGTTTTCGACAGGCTGGTGACCGTGGCTACACCTTC. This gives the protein CASFRQAGDRGYTF.

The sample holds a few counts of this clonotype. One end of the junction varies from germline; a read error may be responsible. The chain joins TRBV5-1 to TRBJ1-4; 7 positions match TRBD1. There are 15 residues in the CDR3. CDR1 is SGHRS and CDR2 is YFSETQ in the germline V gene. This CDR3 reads CASRLAGTDEEKLFF. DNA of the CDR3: TGCGCCAGCAGATTGGCCGGGACAGATGAAGAAAAACTGTTTTTT.

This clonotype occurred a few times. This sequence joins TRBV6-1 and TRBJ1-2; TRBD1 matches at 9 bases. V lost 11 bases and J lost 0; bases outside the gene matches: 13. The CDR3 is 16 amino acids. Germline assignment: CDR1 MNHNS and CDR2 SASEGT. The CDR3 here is CAGGPGQGYTNYGYTF. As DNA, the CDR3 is TGTGCCGGGGGGCCGGGACAGGGTTACACTAACTATGGCTACACCTTC.

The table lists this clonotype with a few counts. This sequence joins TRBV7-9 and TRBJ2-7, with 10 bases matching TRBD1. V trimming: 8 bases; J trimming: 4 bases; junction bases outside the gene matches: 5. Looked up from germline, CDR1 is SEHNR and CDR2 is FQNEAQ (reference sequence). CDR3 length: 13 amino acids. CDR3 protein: CASGDRGRYEQYF. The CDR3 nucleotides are TGTGCCAGCGGCGACAGGGGGCGTTACGAGCAGTACTTC.

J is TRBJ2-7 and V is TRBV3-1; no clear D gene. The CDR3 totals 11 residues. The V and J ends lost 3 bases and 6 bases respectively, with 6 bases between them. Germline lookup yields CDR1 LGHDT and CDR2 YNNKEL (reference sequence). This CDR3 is CASSHRVEQYF. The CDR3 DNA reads TGTGCCAGCAGCCATCGTGTCGAGCAGTACTTC.

CDR3 DNA: TGCAGTGCTACAAGACAGGGGGCAAACACTGAAGCTTTCTTT. Translated: CSATRQGANTEAFF. The chain recombines TRBV20-1 with TRBJ1-1; TRBD1 agrees at 10 bases. V shed 4 bases, J shed 2 bases, and the junction held 4 bases outside the gene matches. Germline CDR1 DFQATT, CDR2 SNEGSKA (reference sequence). The CDR3 is 14 amino acids.

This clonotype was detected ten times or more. CDR3 nucleotides: TGTGCCAGCAGCTCCTACAGGGGTCAAGAGACCCAGTACTTC. Protein product: CASSSYRGQETQYF. The rearrangement joins TRBV11-1 to TRBJ2-5; TRBD1 aligns across 7 bases. The germline CDR1 and CDR2 sequences are SGHAT and FQDESV (reference sequence). V shed 4 bases, J shed 2 bases, and the junction held 4 bases outside the gene matches. The CDR3 extends over 14 amino acids.